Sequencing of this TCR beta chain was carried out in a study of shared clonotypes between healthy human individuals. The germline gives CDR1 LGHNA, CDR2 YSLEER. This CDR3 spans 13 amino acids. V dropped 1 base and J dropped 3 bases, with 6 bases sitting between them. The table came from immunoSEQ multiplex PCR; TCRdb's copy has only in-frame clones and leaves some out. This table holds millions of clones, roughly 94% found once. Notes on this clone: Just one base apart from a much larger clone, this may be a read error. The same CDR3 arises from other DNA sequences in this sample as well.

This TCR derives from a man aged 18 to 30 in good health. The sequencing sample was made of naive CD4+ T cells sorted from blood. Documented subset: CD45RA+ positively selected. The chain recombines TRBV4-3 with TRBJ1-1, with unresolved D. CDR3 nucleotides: TGCGCCAGCAGCCAAGTCGTGGACACTGAAGCTTTCTTT. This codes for CASSQVVDTEAFF.